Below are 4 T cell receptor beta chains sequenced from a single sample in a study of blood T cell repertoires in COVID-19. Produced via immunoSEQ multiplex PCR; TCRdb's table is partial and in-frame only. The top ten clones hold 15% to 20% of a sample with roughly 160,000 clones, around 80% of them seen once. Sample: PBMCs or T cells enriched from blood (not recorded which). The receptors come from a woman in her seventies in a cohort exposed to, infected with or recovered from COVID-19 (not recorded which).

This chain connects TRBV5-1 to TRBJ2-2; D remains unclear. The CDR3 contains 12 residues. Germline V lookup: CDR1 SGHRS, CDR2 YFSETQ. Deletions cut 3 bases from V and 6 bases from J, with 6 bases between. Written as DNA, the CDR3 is TGCGCCAGCAGCTGGCCCTCCGGGGAGCTGTTTTTT. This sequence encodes CASSWPSGELFF.

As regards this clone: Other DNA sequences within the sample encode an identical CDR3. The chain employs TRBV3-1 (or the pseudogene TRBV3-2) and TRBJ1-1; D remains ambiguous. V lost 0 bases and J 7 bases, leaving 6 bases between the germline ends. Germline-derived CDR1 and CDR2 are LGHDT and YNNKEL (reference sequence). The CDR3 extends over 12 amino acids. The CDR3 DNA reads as TGTGCCAGCAGCCAAGACCGGGGTGAAGCTTTCTTT. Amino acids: CASSQDRGEAFF.

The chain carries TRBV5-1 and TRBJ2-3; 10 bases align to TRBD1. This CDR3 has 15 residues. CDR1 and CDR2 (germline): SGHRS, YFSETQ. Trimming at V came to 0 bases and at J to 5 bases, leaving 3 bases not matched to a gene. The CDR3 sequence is CASSLATGGQDTQYF. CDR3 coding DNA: TGCGCCAGCAGCTTGGCGACAGGGGGCCAAGATACGCAGTATTTT.

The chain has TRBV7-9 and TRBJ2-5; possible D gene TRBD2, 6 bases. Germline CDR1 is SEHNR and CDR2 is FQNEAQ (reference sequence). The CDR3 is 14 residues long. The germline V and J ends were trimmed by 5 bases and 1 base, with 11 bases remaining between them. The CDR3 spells CASSSSGTQETQYF. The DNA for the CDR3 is TGTGCCAGCAGCAGTAGCGGTACCCAAGAGACCCAGTACTTC.